These 8 T cell receptor beta chains originate from one sample sequenced in a study of shared clonotypes between healthy human individuals. CD45RO-negative, CCR7-positively selected cells formed the naive CD8 fraction, excluding terminally differentiated effector memory CD45RA+ cells. Only in-frame clones appear in the TCRdb table, and some are missing; sequencing was by immunoSEQ multiplex PCR. This table has about 2 million clones, 85% to 95% appearing once. Sequencing input: naive CD8+ T cells sorted from blood. These receptors all stem from a man in his late teens or twenties in good health.

The genes are TRBV30 and TRBJ2-7; TRBD2 matches 9 bases. V lost 5 bases to trimming and J lost 6 bases; unmatched junction nucleotides: 2. Germline assignment: CDR1 GTSNPN and CDR2 SVGIG (reference sequence). The CDR3 is made up of 11 amino acids. Written as DNA, the CDR3 is TGTGCCTGGGGTAGCGGGAGCGAGCAGTACTTC. Translating gives CAWGSGSEQYF.

The chain couples TRBV27 to TRBJ2-2, with a possible D match to TRBD1 (6 bases). From germline, CDR1 is MNHEY and CDR2 SMNVEV (reference sequence). This CDR3 is 14 amino acids long. Trimming stripped 2 bases from V and 7 bases from J, with 11 bases between. This CDR3 is CASSLVGADGELFF. CDR3 in DNA: TGTGCCAGCAGTTTAGTGGGGGCGGACGGGGAGCTGTTTTTT.

The J gene is TRBJ2-1, the V gene TRBV4-1; 7 bases align to TRBD1. CDR3 size: 16 residues. CDR1 and CDR2 from the germline V gene are MGHRA and YSYEKL. J was trimmed by 4 bases and V by 4 bases; bases with no gene match: 10. For the CDR3, the DNA is TGCGCCAGCAGCCGATTTGGACAGGACCCGTACAATGAGCAGTTCTTC. This codes for CASSRFGQDPYNEQFF.

The genes are TRBV11-2 and TRBJ2-1; TRBD2 aligns across 10 bases. V lost 5 bases, J lost 7 bases, and 5 bases stayed unmatched. Germline values: CDR1 SGHAT, CDR2 FQNNGV. CDR3 length: 14 amino acids. CDR3: CASSPSGRENEQFF. In DNA, the CDR3 is TGTGCCAGCAGCCCGAGCGGGAGGGAGAATGAGCAGTTCTTC.

Of note for this clone: This clone may be a read error of a much larger clone one base away. DNA for the CDR3: TGTGCCAGCAGCTTGGGGGTCTACGAGCAGTACTTC. Translated: CASSLGVYEQYF. V and J are TRBV5-8 and TRBJ2-7, with unresolved D. V was pared by 0 bases and J by 3 bases, with 4 bases between. Germline lookup yields CDR1 SGHTS and CDR2 YDEGEE. The length of the CDR3 is 12 residues.

J is TRBJ2-7 and V is TRBV5-3, with TRBD2 as a possible D gene (6 bases). TRBV5-3 is an ORF for which the function is uncertain. The V end lost 0 bases, the J end lost 0 bases, and 10 bases lay between the germline ends. The CDR3 contains 15 residues. CDR3 sequence (DNA): TGTGCCAGAAGCTTGGCTTCGGGGGTCTCCTACGAGCAGTACTTC. This translates into CARSLASGVSYEQYF.

A word on this clone: The same CDR3 arises from other DNA sequences in this sample as well. The chain links TRBV30 to TRBJ2-7, with TRBD1 matching 8 bases. The J segment lost 2 bases and the V segment lost 0 bases, leaving 3 bases of the junction unmatched. The CDR3 loop spans 14 amino acids. Germline lookup yields CDR1 GTSNPN and CDR2 SVGIG (reference sequence). CDR3 loop: CAWSVGTGAYEQYF. The CDR3 DNA sequence: TGTGCCTGGAGTGTAGGGACAGGAGCCTACGAGCAGTACTTC.

CDR3 amino acids: CASTDSSYEQYF. The CDR3 DNA reads as TGTGCCAGCACAGACAGCTCCTACGAGCAGTACTTC. The gene calls are TRBV2 and TRBJ2-7; perhaps TRBD1 as D (5 bases). The CDR3 length is 12 residues. The V and J ends lost 7 bases and 0 bases respectively, with 7 bases between them. The germline V gene has CDR1 SNHLY and CDR2 FYNNEI.